A single sample is the source of the 6 T cell receptor beta chains below, sequenced in a study of spatial heterogeneity in lung cancer. Regarding the study as a whole: Counts of expanded alpha and beta TCRs within tumors tracked the tumor nonsynonymous mutation count.

The antigens of these receptors remain unknown. Time point: sample taken at primary tumor resection. TCRdb processed the 5' RACE reads anew with MiXCR; each CDR3 protein has one entry. The data show fewer than 6,000 distinct CDR3 sequences, with around 30% seen just once and less than 30% held by the top ten. The sequenced sample was lung tumor tissue, obtained at surgery. The receptors were sampled from a female donor with early-stage non-small cell lung cancer.

About this clonotype: The junction departs from the called germline gene at one end, perhaps through a read error. V and J are TRBV6-1 and TRBJ2-5; 12 bases line up with TRBD2. CDR1 and CDR2 from the germline V gene are MNHNS and SASEGT. The CDR3 consists of 15 residues. The CDR3 reads CTSSEGLAGYKTQYF. In DNA, the CDR3 is TGTACCAGCAGTGAAGGACTAGCGGGGTACAAGACCCAGTACTTC.

This clonotype was observed many times. The chain joins TRBV7-9 to TRBJ2-2; TRBD1 matches 9 bases. CDR1 and CDR2 (germline): SEHNR, FQNEAQ (reference sequence). This CDR3 is built from 16 residues. V was pared by 6 bases and J by 1 base, with 6 bases of the junction left unmatched. The CDR3 nucleotides read TGTGCCAGCAGTCCCGCGGGACAGGGGAACACCGGGGAGCTGTTTTTT. Residues: CASSPAGQGNTGELFF.

This clonotype was detected a few times. The chain joins TRBV9 to TRBJ2-7, with D uncertain. The CDR3 length is 14 residues. V was pared by 0 bases and J by 0 bases, with 7 bases between. Germline V gene lookup returns CDR1 SGDLS and CDR2 YYNGEE. In DNA, the CDR3 is TGTGCCAGCAGCGTAGGCAGATCCTCCTACGAGCAGTACTTC. This translates into CASSVGRSSYEQYF.

By proportion, this clonotype is medium-sized. The V call is TRBV6-1, the J call TRBJ2-1; unclear D gene. The CDR3 runs to 11 residues. CDR1 MNHNS and CDR2 SASEGT come from the germline V gene. Trimming left V 7 bases short and J 8 bases short, with 9 bases between. The CDR3 here is CASMRPYEQFF. The CDR3 DNA follows: TGTGCCAGCATGCGACCTTATGAGCAGTTCTTC.

The chain is built from TRBV29-1 and TRBJ2-1, with a possible D match to TRBD1 (6 bases). Trimming pared 3 bases from V and 5 bases from J, leaving 11 bases between. This CDR3 has 13 residues. Germline V gene data show CDR1 as SQVTM and CDR2 as ANQGSEA. The CDR3: CSVEGHGDNEQFF. CDR3 bases: TGCAGCGTTGAGGGACACGGAGACAATGAGCAGTTCTTC.

This clonotype qualifies as medium-sized. The genes are TRBV19 and TRBJ2-1; no clear D. Deletions cut 3 bases from V and 2 bases from J, with 11 bases between. The CDR3 totals 15 residues. Per germline, CDR1 LNHDA and CDR2 SQIVND (reference sequence). CDR3 residues: CASSMVAGPYNEQFF. CDR3 bases: TGTGCCAGTAGTATGGTGGCAGGCCCCTACAATGAGCAGTTCTTC.